This is a list of T cell receptor beta chains from one sample in a study of shared clonotypes between healthy human individuals. TCRdb's copy holds only in-frame clones and misses some; the assay was immunoSEQ multiplex PCR. The sample contains about 2.3 million clones, over 85% of which appear only once. The material sequenced was naive CD4+ T cells from PBMCs. These receptors all stem from a young man in good health. Some clones in this sample may be carry-over from other donors' samples. Both conserved end residues are part of each CDR3. D genes are given only for firm matches. Part of the rows lack a size; the others show once, few, many or a class for expanded clones.

abundance	v_gene	d_gene	j_gene	CDR3aa	CDR3nt
NA	TRBV28	TRBD1	TRBJ2-7	CASIAGGQGSYEQYF	TGTGCCAGCATCGCGGGGGGACAGGGGTCCTACGAGCAGTACTTC
NA	TRBV5-4	NA	TRBJ2-2	CASSYRTTPNTGELFF	TGTGCCAGCAGCTATAGGACAACCCCGAACACCGGGGAGCTGTTTTTT
NA	TRBV5-4	NA	TRBJ2-3	CASSPQSTDTQYF	TGTGCCAGCAGCCCACAAAGCACAGATACGCAGTATTTT
NA	TRBV27	NA	TRBJ2-1	CASSSGGSYNEQFF	TGTGCCAGCAGTTCCGGCGGCTCCTACAATGAGCAGTTCTTC
once	TRBV27	NA	TRBJ1-1	CASSPTGRMNTEAFF	TGTGCCAGCAGTCCGACGGGACGGATGAACACTGAAGCTTTCTTT
NA	TRBV9	TRBD2	TRBJ2-1	CASSGLAGVVNEQFF	TGTGCCAGCAGCGGGCTAGCGGGAGTCGTCAATGAGCAGTTCTTC
NA	TRBV7-2	TRBD2	TRBJ2-1	CASSPRTSGSFNEQFF	TGTGCCAGCAGCCCGCGGACTAGCGGGAGTTTTAATGAGCAGTTCTTC
NA	TRBV6-6	TRBD2	TRBJ2-4	CASSYVRGVSIQYF	TGTGCCAGCAGTTACGTTCGGGGGGTGAGCATTCAGTACTTC
NA	TRBV11-1	NA	TRBJ2-1	CASSPSMDNEQFF	TGTGCCAGCAGCCCCTCAATGGACAATGAGCAGTTCTTC
NA	TRBV6-5	NA	TRBJ2-7	CASSYDQKPSF	TGTGCCAGCAGTTACGACCAAAAGCCGTCCTTC
NA	TRBV7-2	NA	TRBJ2-7	CASSLGEAEQYF	TGTGCCAGCAGCTTAGGGGAGGCCGAGCAGTACTTC
NA	TRBV13	TRBD1	TRBJ1-1	CASSPSQGGRAFF	TGTGCCAGCAGCCCCTCACAGGGGGGGAGGGCTTTCTTT
NA	TRBV5-5	NA	TRBJ1-1	CASSLIPGYGAFF	TGTGCCAGCAGCTTGATCCCGGGGTACGGAGCTTTCTTT
NA	TRBV19	TRBD1	TRBJ1-5	CATKDRGNQPQHF	TGTGCCACCAAGGACAGGGGCAATCAGCCCCAGCATTTT
once	TRBV5-1	TRBD2	TRBJ2-1	CASSVGTSRGNEQFF	TGCGCCAGCAGCGTTGGGACTAGTCGCGGCAATGAGCAGTTCTTC
NA	TRBV9	NA	TRBJ2-6	CASSRRWGTGANVLTF	TGTGCCAGCAGTCGTAGGTGGGGGACTGGGGCCAACGTCCTGACTTTC